The clone carrying this TCR beta chain came up once. Its target is unknown. Here immunoSEQ multiplex PCR was the method, and the copy in TCRdb shows in-frame clones only, minus some. Of 150,000 or so clones in the sample, around nine tenths are singletons; the top ten hold around 0.19%. The junction had 9 bases not matched to a gene; V was cut back by 0 bases and J by 7 bases. This CDR3 comprises 15 residues. Germline CDR1 SGHDT, CDR2 YYEEEE. This specimen belongs to a study of graft-versus-host responses after intestinal transplantation. The wider study: Following induction with anti-thymocyte globulin, all recipients were given tacrolimus and steroids for two to four years.

This chain connects TRBV5-6 to TRBJ2-7; 8 nucleotides line up with TRBD2. Material: unstimulated CD4+ T cells sorted from spleen or lymph node cells, obtained before intestinal transplant. The sequence came from a human donor who received an intestinal transplant. This CDR3 reads CASSLVGFAGGEQYF. The DNA for the CDR3 is TGTGCCAGCAGCTTGGTTGGATTCGCGGGAGGAGAGCAGTACTTC.